The 15 T cell receptor beta chains in this list originate from one sample, sequenced in a study of tumor and adjacent non-tumor tissue in lung cancer. No cell sorting was done before RNA was extracted from the tissue. More than 3 cm separated this lung sample from the edge of the tumor. Three rounds of nested PCR, following a modified ARM-PCR protocol, produced the TCRbeta library. TCRdb ran MiXCR on the multiplex PCR reads and lists one entry per CDR3 protein. Of 50,000 to 70,000 distinct CDR3 sequences listed, around two thirds are singletons. The specimen was distant non-tumor lung tissue. The receptors shown here come from a man aged 70-80 years with non-small cell lung cancer.

Comment on this clonotype: A much larger clone lies a single base off, so this may be a read error. V gene TRBV12-3 or TRBV12-4 combines with J gene TRBJ2-7; 7 positions match TRBD1. This CDR3 region has 14 residues. In DNA form, the CDR3 reads TGTGACAGCAGTTCCGGGACAGCCTCCTACGAGCAGTACTTC. Amino acids: CDSSSGTASYEQYF.

Of note for this clonotype: Being one base from a much bigger clone, this may be a read error. The rearrangement links TRBV5-4 to TRBJ1-1, with no clear D. The CDR3 length is 15 residues. V was cut by 4 bases and J by 4 bases, with 17 bases left in between. Germline-derived CDR1 and CDR2 are SGHNT and YYREEE (reference sequence). In nucleotides, the CDR3 is TGTGCCAGCAGCCCCACAGAGGTGAGAGGCACTGAAGCTTTCTTT. It codes for CASSPTEVRGTEAFF.

This clonotype was counted only a few times. The chain links TRBV10-2 to TRBJ2-7, with no clear D. There are 11 residues in the CDR3. Per germline, CDR1 WSHSY and CDR2 SAAADI. V was trimmed by 9 bases and J by 5 bases, leaving 11 bases between them. CDR3 loop: CASGLGHEQYF. The CDR3 coding sequence is TGCGCCAGTGGGTTAGGCCACGAGCAGTACTTC.

V is TRBV29-1 and J is TRBJ2-7, with D possibly matching TRBD2 (5 bases). V gave up 6 bases and J gave up 5 bases, with 17 bases separating them. The CDR3 has 13 residues. From germline, CDR1 is SQVTM and CDR2 ANQGSEA. In DNA, the CDR3 is TGCAGCGTAGGAACCGGGGAAAGGGACGAGCAGTACTTC. Translating it yields CSVGTGERDEQYF.

This clonotype was counted many times. The chain combines TRBV6-6 with TRBJ2-2; possibly TRBD1 for D (6 bases). The germline CDR1 and CDR2 sequences are MNHNY and SVGAGI (reference sequence). CDR3 length: 13 amino acids. The germline V and J ends were trimmed by 6 bases and 5 bases, with 10 bases remaining between them. Here the CDR3 reads CASSFTGTGELFF. The DNA of the CDR3 is TGTGCCAGCAGCTTCACAGGGACCGGGGAGCTGTTTTTT.

Details on this clonotype: This could be a read error, since a much larger clone is one nucleotide away. Lacking the conserved final phenylalanine or tryptophan, this CDR3 likely reflects a read error. The chain uses TRBV19 and TRBJ1-4, with a tentative D call TRBD1 (5 bases). CDR1 and CDR2 (germline): LNHDA, SQIVND (reference sequence). This CDR3 has 16 residues. Between the trimmed V and J ends, which lost 0 bases and 3 bases, there was a span of 11 bases. This CDR3 reads CASSIDRYRPNEKLFL. CDR3 nucleotides: TGTGCCAGTAGTATAGATCGGTACAGGCCTAATGAAAAACTGTTTTTG.

As regards this clonotype: A junction boundary mismatches the germline segment, possibly from a read error. The gene calls are TRBV28 and TRBJ1-6; D might be TRBD1 (5 bases). This CDR3 spans 14 amino acids. Germline CDR1 reads MDHEN; CDR2 reads SYDVKM. DNA for the CDR3: TGTGCCAGTAGTTTCCACAGGCGGAATTCACTTCTCCACTTT. It yields the protein CASSFHRRNSLLHF. The complete variable domain, with remaining parts taken from reference TRBV28 and TRBJ1-6, reads DVKVTQSSRYLVKRTGEKVFLECVQDMDHENMFWYRQDPGLGLRLIYFSYDVKMKEKGDIPEGYSVSREKKERFSLILESASTNQTSMYLCASSFHRRNSLLHFGNGTRLTVT.

With respect to this clonotype: This may stem from a read error, because a much larger clone lies one nucleotide away. V is TRBV13 and J is TRBJ2-7, with TRBD1 identical over 7 bases. The germline V gene encodes CDR1 PRHDT and CDR2 FYEKMQ (reference sequence). The CDR3 length is 14 residues. The CDR3 loop reads CAISRRDRAYEQYF. CDR3 DNA: TGTGCCATCAGCCGTCGGGACAGAGCCTACGAGCAGTACTTC.

This chain uses TRBV12-1 with TRBJ2-6; the table's D call of TRBD1 was not tested on the DNA. TRBV12-1 constitutes a pseudogene. The CDR3 sequence is 16 residues long. CDR3 in amino acids: CASNFGDRAGANVLTF. The DNA of the CDR3 is TGTGCGAGCAACTTTGGGGACAGGGCTGGGGCCAACGTCCTGACTTTC.

J is TRBJ2-7 and V is TRBV20-1; 13 bases match TRBD2. With V trimmed by 5 bases and J by 1 base, 11 bases remained unmatched. The CDR3 consists of 17 residues. In germline, CDR1 is DFQATT, CDR2 SNEGSKA (reference sequence). CDR3 DNA sequence: TGCAGTGCTCATTACCTCGGACTAGCGGGAGTTTCCTACGAGCAGTACTTC. This encodes CSAHYLGLAGVSYEQYF.

This clonotype was picked up a small number of times. The V and J genes are TRBV5-1 and TRBJ1-1, with 7 bases fitting TRBD1. V shed 4 bases, J shed 2 bases, and the junction held 11 bases outside the gene matches. Germline V CDR1 and CDR2: SGHRS, YFSETQ. The CDR3 is made up of 16 amino acids. The CDR3 DNA is TGCGCCAGCAGCATCCGGGACAGATCACAAAACACTGAAGCTTTCTTT. Its protein product is CASSIRDRSQNTEAFF.

This rearrangement joins TRBV5-1 to TRBJ2-6; D possibly uses TRBD1 or TRBD2 (5 bases each). Trimming pared 5 bases from V and 0 bases from J, leaving 21 bases between. The germline V gene has CDR1 SGHRS and CDR2 YFSETQ. The CDR3 is 19 residues long. The CDR3 spells CASRPSGTDKYSGANVLTF. The CDR3 DNA follows: TGCGCCAGCAGGCCGTCCGGGACGGATAAGTACTCTGGGGCCAACGTCCTGACTTTC.

In regard to this clonotype: One end of the junction is discordant with germline, which a read error may explain. The chain recombines TRBV7-8 with TRBJ1-4; 7 bases are a match to TRBD1. Looked up from germline, CDR1 is SGHVS and CDR2 is FQNEAQ. The CDR3 totals 13 residues. The CDR3 loop is CVSSPGGPEKLFF. In DNA form, the CDR3 reads TGTGTCAGCAGCCCAGGGGGGCCTGAAAAACTGTTTTTT.

Concerning this clonotype itself: One junction end does not reproduce the germline sequence, and a read error may be involved. The chain couples TRBV11-2 to TRBJ2-2; D tentatively reads TRBD1 or TRBD2 (5 bases each). CDR3 size: 16 residues. CDR1 is SGHAT, CDR2 FQNNGV, per germline. CDR3 in amino acids: CTSSSGEGTNTGKLFF. CDR3 nucleotides: TGTACCAGCAGCTCTGGAGAGGGGACGAACACCGGGAAGCTGTTTTTC.

This clonotype occurred many times. The rearrangement uses TRBV7-9 and TRBJ2-5, with 8 bases aligning to TRBD1. Losses at the gene ends were 8 bases for V and 9 bases for J; bases not matched to a gene: 14. CDR1 is SEHNR and CDR2 is FQNEAQ in the germline V gene (reference sequence). CDR3 size: 14 residues. The CDR3 bases are TGTGCCAGCCGATTCGCAGGGGGCGTTGGAGCCCAGTACTTC. Translating gives CASRFAGGVGAQYF.